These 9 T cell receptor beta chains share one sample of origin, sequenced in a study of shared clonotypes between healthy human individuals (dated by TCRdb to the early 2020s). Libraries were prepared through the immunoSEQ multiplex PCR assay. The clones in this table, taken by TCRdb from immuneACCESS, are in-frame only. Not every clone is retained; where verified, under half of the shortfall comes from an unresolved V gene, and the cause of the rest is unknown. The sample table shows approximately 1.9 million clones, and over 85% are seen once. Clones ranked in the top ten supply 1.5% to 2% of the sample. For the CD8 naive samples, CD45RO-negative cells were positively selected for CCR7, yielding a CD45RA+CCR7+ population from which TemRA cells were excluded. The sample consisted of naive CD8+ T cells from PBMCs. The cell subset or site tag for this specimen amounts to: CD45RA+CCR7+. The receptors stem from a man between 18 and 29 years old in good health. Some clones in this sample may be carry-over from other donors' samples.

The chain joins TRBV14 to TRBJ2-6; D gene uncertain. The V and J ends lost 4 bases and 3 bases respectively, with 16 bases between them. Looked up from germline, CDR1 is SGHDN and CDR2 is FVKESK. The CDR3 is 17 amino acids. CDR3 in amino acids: CASSPPNGIGGANVLTF. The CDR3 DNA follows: TGTGCCAGCAGCCCTCCAAATGGCATTGGTGGGGCCAACGTCCTGACTTTC.

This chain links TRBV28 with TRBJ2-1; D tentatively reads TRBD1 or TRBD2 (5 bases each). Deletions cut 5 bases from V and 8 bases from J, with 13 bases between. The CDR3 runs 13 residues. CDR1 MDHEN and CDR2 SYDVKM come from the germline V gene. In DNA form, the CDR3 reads TGTGCCAGCAGTCGGGACCTCTTGGATGAGCAGTTCTTC. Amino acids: CASSRDLLDEQFF.

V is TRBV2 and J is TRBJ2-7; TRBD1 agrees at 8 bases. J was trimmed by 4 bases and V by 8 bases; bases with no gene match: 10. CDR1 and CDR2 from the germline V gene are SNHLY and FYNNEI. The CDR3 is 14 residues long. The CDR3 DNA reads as TGTGCCAGCGGAAAAGACAGGGGTGGGTACGAGCAGTACTTC. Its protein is CASGKDRGGYEQYF.

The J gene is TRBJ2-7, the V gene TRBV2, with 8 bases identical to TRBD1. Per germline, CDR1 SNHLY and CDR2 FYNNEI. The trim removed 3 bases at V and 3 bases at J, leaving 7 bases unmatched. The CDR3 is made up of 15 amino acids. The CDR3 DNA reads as TGTGCCAGCAGTGAGCGCCGGGACAGGCTCTACGAGCAGTACTTC. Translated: CASSERRDRLYEQYF. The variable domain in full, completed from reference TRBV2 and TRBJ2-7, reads EPEVTQTPSHQVTQMGQEVILRCVPISNHLYFYWYRQILGQKVEFLVSFYNNEISEKSEIFDDQFSVERPDGSNFTLKIRSTKLEDSAMYFCASSERRDRLYEQYFGPGTRLTVT.

The CDR3 DNA is TGTGCCAGCAGCGGGTTACTAGGTCACGGGGAGCTGTTTTTT. This sequence encodes CASSGLLGHGELFF. V and J are TRBV27 and TRBJ2-2; D is possibly TRBD2 (5 bases). The CDR3 spans 14 residues. V shed 6 bases and J shed 7 bases, with 15 bases lying between them. CDR1 is MNHEY and CDR2 is SMNVEV in the germline V gene (reference sequence).

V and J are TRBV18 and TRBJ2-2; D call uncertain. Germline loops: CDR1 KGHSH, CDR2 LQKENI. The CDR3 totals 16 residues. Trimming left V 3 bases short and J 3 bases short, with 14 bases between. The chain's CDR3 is CASSPPRHFDTGELFF. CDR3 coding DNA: TGTGCCAGCTCACCTCCGAGACACTTCGACACCGGGGAGCTGTTTTTT.

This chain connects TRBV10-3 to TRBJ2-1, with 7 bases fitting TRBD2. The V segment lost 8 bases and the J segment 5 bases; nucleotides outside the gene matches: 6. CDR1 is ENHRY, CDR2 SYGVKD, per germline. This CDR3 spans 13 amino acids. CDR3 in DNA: TGTGCCATCGGGGGACTACTCAACAATGAGCAGTTCTTC. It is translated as CAIGGLLNNEQFF.

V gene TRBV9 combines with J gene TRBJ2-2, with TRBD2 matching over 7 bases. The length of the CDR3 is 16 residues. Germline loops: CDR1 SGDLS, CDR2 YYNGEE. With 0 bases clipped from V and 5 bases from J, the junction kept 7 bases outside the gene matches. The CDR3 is CASSVARGSGTGELFF. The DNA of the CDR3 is TGTGCCAGCAGCGTAGCGCGCGGGAGTGGTACCGGGGAGCTGTTTTTT.

This chain's CDR3 is CASSPRDRGFYGYTF. In nucleotides, the CDR3 is TGTGCCAGCAGCCCCCGGGACAGGGGGTTCTATGGCTACACCTTC. This rearrangement joins TRBV9 to TRBJ1-2; TRBD1 matches 11 bases. The CDR3 loop spans 15 amino acids. The ends lost 4 bases at V and 4 bases at J; junction bases unmatched: 6. CDR1 is SGDLS, CDR2 YYNGEE, per germline.